The 5 T cell receptor beta chains given below trace back to one sample, sequenced in a study of tumor-infiltrating lymphocytes in primary liver carcinoma. Researchers generated TCR beta cDNA from approximately 450 ng of total RNA, relying on a constant-region primer. Three nested multiplex PCR rounds, a slightly modified ARM-PCR method, built the TCR beta libraries. Primers for the first two PCR rounds were TRBV1-TRBV30 forward primers and a C-beta reverse primer (roughly 10 cycles per round). TCRdb processed the multiplex PCR reads anew with MiXCR; each CDR3 protein has one entry. Of some 180,000 distinct CDR3 sequences detected, about 60% appear once; the ten largest clones hold 70% to 80%. Extraction also yielded germline DNA, while blood RNA was obtained from unsorted whole blood. Sequenced material: peripheral blood. The receptors shown here come from a man aged 35 to 55 with primary liver carcinoma and hepatitis B virus infection.

CDR3 amino acids: CSVGGAGEANGYTF. The CDR3 DNA sequence: TGCAGCGTTGGGGGTGCAGGGGAAGCTAATGGCTACACCTTC. The V call is TRBV29-1, the J call TRBJ1-2; the D gene is possibly TRBD1 (6 bases). The germline CDR1 and CDR2 sequences are SQVTM and ANQGSEA. The CDR3 is 14 residues long. V lost 4 bases to trimming and J lost 6 bases, with 18 bases between them. Full variable domain (remainder filled in from reference TRBV29-1 and TRBJ1-2): SAVISQKPSRDICQRGTSLTIQCQVDSQVTMMFWYRQQPGQSLTLIATANQGSEATYESGFVIDKFPISRPNLTFSTLTVSNMSPEDSSIYLCSVGGAGEANGYTFGSGTRLTVV.

This clonotype turned up a few times. The chain uses TRBV6-2 or TRBV6-3 and TRBJ2-1; D may be TRBD1 (6 bases). V gave up 9 bases and J gave up 8 bases, with 26 bases separating them. The CDR3 length is 16 residues. The germline CDR1 and CDR2 sequences are MNHEY and SVGEGT. The CDR3 DNA reads TGTGCCAGTAGAAGGAGCAGGGGCCCTACCAGGGATGAGCAGTTCTTC. It is translated as CASRRSRGPTRDEQFF.

This clonotype was seen only once. This could be a read error, since a much larger clone is one nucleotide away. The chain recombines TRBV11-2 with TRBJ2-4; TRBD1 aligns across 7 bases. Germline CDR1 is SGHAT and CDR2 is FQNNGV. The CDR3 consists of 12 residues. In DNA, the CDR3 is TGTGTCAGCAGCTTAGATGACAGGGTTGTTCTTTTC. Encoded protein: CVSSLDDRVVLF.

With regard to this clonotype: This may be a read error: a much more frequent sequence differs by one nucleotide. Written as DNA, the CDR3 is TGCAGCGCCGAAGAAGGGACTAGCGGGATGTCGCAGTTATTC. Protein sequence: CSAEEGTSGMSQLF. The V call is TRBV29-1, the J call TRBJ2-1, with 13 bases lining up with TRBD2. CDR3 length: 14 residues. Germline V gene sequence: CDR1 SQVTM, CDR2 ANQGSEA.

J is TRBJ2-7 and V is TRBV9; TRBD1 matches at 7 bases. With V trimmed by 4 bases and J by 3 bases, 7 bases remained unmatched. The CDR3 is made up of 14 amino acids. From germline, CDR1 is SGDLS and CDR2 YYNGEE. The CDR3 reads CASSPGGQHYEQYF. For the CDR3, the DNA is TGTGCCAGCAGCCCAGGGGGACAACACTACGAGCAGTACTTC.